This TCR beta chain was observed in a study of blood T cell repertoires in COVID-19. About the study: From T cells, B-cell-depleted T cells, or PBMCs came the material, which was cDNA or gDNA.

V was trimmed by 0 bases and J by 4 bases, leaving 13 bases between them. Looked up from germline, CDR1 is SGDLS and CDR2 is YYNGEE. This CDR3 has 15 amino acids. The assay was immunoSEQ multiplex PCR, and TCRdb's table has in-frame clones only and misses some. The sample holds some 250,000 clones, about 90% seen once. This TCR was recovered from a woman aged 30 to 39 who had recovered from COVID-19. The sequenced sample consisted of peripheral blood. The rearrangement links TRBV9 to TRBJ1-1, with D possibly being TRBD1 (5 bases). For the CDR3, the DNA is TGTGCCAGCAGCGTAGGAACGGGGGGAGGCACTGAAGCTTTCTTT. Translating it yields CASSVGTGGGTEAFF.